This T cell receptor beta chain derives from a study of control samples from healthy donors and cancer patients. The germline CDR1 and CDR2 sequences are SGHTA and FQGNSA. The V gene end was trimmed by 5 bases and the J gene end by 0 bases; junction bases not matched to a gene: 13. This CDR3 is 19 amino acids long. TCRdb's copy holds only in-frame clones and misses some; the assay was immunoSEQ multiplex PCR. The sample contains about 170,000 clones, 70% to 90% of which appear only once. Sequenced: blood. The genes are TRBV7-2 and TRBJ1-3; 10 bases map to TRBD1. This sequence originates from a man aged 25 to 40 in good health. The chain's CDR3 is CASSRDRGQLGLSGNTIYF. The CDR3 DNA is TGTGCCAGCAGCCGGGACAGGGGCCAACTTGGTCTCTCTGGAAACACCATATATTTT.